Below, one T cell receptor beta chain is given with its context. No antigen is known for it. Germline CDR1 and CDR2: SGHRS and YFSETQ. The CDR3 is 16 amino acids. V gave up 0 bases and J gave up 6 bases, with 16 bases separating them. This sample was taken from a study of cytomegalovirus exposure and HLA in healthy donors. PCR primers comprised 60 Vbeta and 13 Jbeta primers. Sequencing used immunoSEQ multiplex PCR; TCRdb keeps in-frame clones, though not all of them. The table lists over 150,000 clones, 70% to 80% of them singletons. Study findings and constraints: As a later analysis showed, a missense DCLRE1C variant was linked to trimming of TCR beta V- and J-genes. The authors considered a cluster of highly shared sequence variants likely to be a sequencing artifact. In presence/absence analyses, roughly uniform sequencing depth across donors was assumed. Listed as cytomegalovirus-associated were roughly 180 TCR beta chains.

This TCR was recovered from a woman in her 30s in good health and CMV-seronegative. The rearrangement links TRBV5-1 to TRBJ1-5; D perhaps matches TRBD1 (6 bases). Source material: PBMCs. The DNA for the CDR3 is TGCGCCAGCAGCTTGGGAGTATCGGGGGGCAGTCAGCCCCAGCATTTT. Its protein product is CASSLGVSGGSQPQHF.